This T cell receptor beta chain came from a study of metastatic and nonmetastatic thyroid tumors. The overall study: Across blood and tumor or nodule tissue, repertoires from malignant and benign thyroid patients were compared with one another.

Per the original methods: Clinicopathological groups differed in CDR3, with these differences serving to build a distant-metastasis classifier for papillary thyroid cancer. Using MiXCR, TCRdb re-called clones from the PCR reads. These V and J calls originate from TCRdb's pipeline instead of the authors' own analysis. The sample gives around 30,000 clones, over 10% of which show up once; roughly 5% is in the top ten. Study results and limitations: For both blood and tumor, malignant thyroid tumors reportedly showed significantly higher TCR beta diversity than benign nodules did.

The germline V gene encodes CDR1 KGHSH and CDR2 LQKENI. The CDR3 is 14 residues long. V lost 4 bases and J lost 2, with 12 bases in between. No patient had received any treatment before thyroid surgery. This clone was recorded at least ten times. Its antigen is not known. Sequenced material: blood. The J gene is TRBJ2-7, the V gene TRBV18, with TRBD2 as a possible D gene (5 bases). The receptor was derived from a female donor with papillary thyroid cancer or a benign thyroid nodule (not recorded which). Some clones in this sample may be carry-over from other donors' samples. The CDR3 DNA sequence: TGTGCCAGCTCACTGCGGACTCCACCCTACGAGCAGTACTTC. Amino acids: CASSLRTPPYEQYF.